The 25 T cell receptor beta chains below were found in one sample sequenced in a study of CD8 T cells in Susac syndrome. cDNA came from around 0.5 to 1 ug RNA primed by random hexamers. TCRdb re-called the immunoSEQ multiplex PCR reads with MiXCR, one entry per CDR3 protein. There are 95,000 to 150,000 distinct CDR3 sequences in the sample; 96% occur only once, and roughly 0.14% lies in the top ten. Input material: CD4+ T cells from PBMCs. The receptors come from a human donor with Susac syndrome.

The DNA of the CDR3 is TGTGCCAGCAGCCAAGATTCCAAGGCCTACACTGAAGCTTTCTTT. Protein product: CASSQDSKAYTEAFF. The rearrangement links TRBV4-2 to TRBJ1-1, with unresolved D. The CDR3 contains 15 residues. Per germline, CDR1 LGHNA and CDR2 YNFKEQ. With 0 bases removed from V and 3 bases from J, the gap between germline ends came to 11 bases.

The chain has TRBV18 and TRBJ2-5; 9 bases fit TRBD1. Trimming removed 5 bases from V and 4 bases from J; junction bases left unmatched: 2. The CDR3 covers 13 residues. Per the germline V gene, CDR1 is KGHSH and CDR2 is LQKENI. CDR3 sequence: CASSRQGVETQYF. The CDR3 nucleotides are TGTGCCAGCTCAAGACAGGGGGTAGAGACCCAGTACTTC.

The chain is built from TRBV30 and TRBJ1-1; no reliable D call. The CDR3 spans 11 residues. The V end lost 4 bases, the J end lost 5 bases, and 8 bases lay between the germline ends. Germline V gene lookup returns CDR1 GTSNPN and CDR2 SVGIG (reference sequence). The CDR3 coding sequence is TGTGCCTGGACCTCCAGAACTGAAGCTTTCTTT. Translating gives CAWTSRTEAFF. The full variable domain, completed using reference TRBV30 and TRBJ1-1, is SQTIHQWPATLVQPVGSPLSLECTVEGTSNPNLYWYRQAAGRGLQLLFYSVGIGQISSEVPQNLSASRPQDRQFILSSKKLLLSDSGFYLCAWTSRTEAFFGQGTRLTVV.

The J gene is TRBJ1-5, the V gene TRBV9; D gene uncertain. This CDR3 comprises 13 residues. The V end was cut by 0 bases, the J end by 8 bases, with 9 bases between. Germline CDR1 and CDR2: SGDLS and YYNGEE. CDR3 region: CASSVDPLEPQHF. The CDR3 DNA reads TGTGCCAGCAGCGTAGATCCGCTCGAGCCCCAGCATTTT.

J is TRBJ1-4 and V is TRBV3-1, with D possibly TRBD1 on 5 matching bases. The CDR3 is 16 amino acids. The V and J ends lost 4 bases and 0 bases respectively, with 12 bases between them. In germline, CDR1 is LGHDT, CDR2 YNNKEL (reference sequence). The CDR3 here is CASSPGDRSTNEKLFF. The CDR3 coding sequence is TGTGCCAGCAGCCCCGGGGACCGTTCAACTAATGAAAAACTGTTTTTT.

The chain joins TRBV30 to TRBJ1-1; D remains ambiguous. Germline V gene data show CDR1 as GTSNPN and CDR2 as SVGIG (reference sequence). The CDR3 has 15 amino acids. Trimming took 0 bases from V and 0 from J, leaving 11 bases between them. Here the CDR3 reads CAWSVLRGLNTEAFF. The CDR3 region has the DNA TGTGCCTGGAGTGTACTTCGGGGATTGAACACTGAAGCTTTCTTT.

The chain has TRBV20-1 and TRBJ1-4, with 7 bases that match TRBD1. CDR3 length: 15 residues. CDR1 and CDR2 (germline): DFQATT, SNEGSKA (reference sequence). Germline trimming cut 5 bases from V and 7 bases from J; bases unmatched to any gene: 13. CDR3 in DNA: TGCAGTGCTCGATCGGGACAGCTATCAGTTGAAAAACTGTTTTTT. It yields the protein CSARSGQLSVEKLFF.

The rearrangement joins TRBV30 to TRBJ2-7; no clear D. The germline CDR1 and CDR2 sequences are GTSNPN and SVGIG (reference sequence). V lost 3 bases, J lost 0 bases, and 6 bases lay in between. This CDR3 contains 12 residues. The DNA for the CDR3 is TGTGCCTGGAGCCGGAGCTCCTACGAGCAGTACTTC. Amino acid sequence: CAWSRSSYEQYF.

This chain joins TRBV2 and TRBJ2-3, with a tentative D call TRBD1 (6 bases). The CDR3 is 14 residues long. The germline V gene has CDR1 SNHLY and CDR2 FYNNEI. Trimming cost V 4 bases and J 0 bases, with 8 bases left between them. DNA for the CDR3: TGTGCCAGCAGTGTGCAGGGGAGCACAGATACGCAGTATTTT. Its protein product is CASSVQGSTDTQYF.

The CDR3 DNA follows: TGCAGCGTTGTTGAGTCTATGGCATTAGAGACCCAGTACTTC. Translating gives CSVVESMALETQYF. The chain uses TRBV29-1 and TRBJ2-5; D is uncertain. Germline loops: CDR1 SQVTM, CDR2 ANQGSEA. This CDR3 comprises 14 residues. Trimming stripped 4 bases from V and 4 bases from J, with 16 bases between.

The chain recombines TRBV7-9 with TRBJ1-2; D remains ambiguous. The CDR3 has 13 amino acids. CDR1 is SEHNR and CDR2 is FQNEAQ in the germline V gene (reference sequence). Trimming removed 0 bases at V and 6 bases at J, with 8 bases between. The CDR3 is CASSLAGADGYTF. The DNA of the CDR3 is TGTGCCAGCAGCTTAGCGGGAGCAGATGGCTACACCTTC. The whole variable domain, remainder taken from reference TRBV7-9 and TRBJ1-2, is DTGVSQNPRHKITKRGQNVTFRCDPISEHNRLYWYRQTLGQGPEFLTYFQNEAQLEKSRLLSDRFSAERPKGSFSTLEIQRTEQGDSAMYLCASSLAGADGYTFGSGTRLTVV.

The chain employs TRBV20-1 and TRBJ2-5; no firm D call. Between the trimmed V and J ends, which lost 3 bases and 2 bases, there was a span of 10 bases. This CDR3 comprises 13 residues. In germline, CDR1 is DFQATT, CDR2 SNEGSKA (reference sequence). The CDR3 reads CSARDGGQETQYF. CDR3 coding DNA: TGCAGTGCTAGGGACGGTGGGCAAGAGACCCAGTACTTC.

The chain employs TRBV20-1 and TRBJ2-1; a weak D match, TRBD2 (6 bases). The germline V gene encodes CDR1 DFQATT and CDR2 SNEGSKA (reference sequence). V shed 6 bases and J shed 0 bases, with 12 bases lying between them. The CDR3 covers 14 residues. CDR3 in amino acids: CSATAGSSYNEQFF. In DNA, the CDR3 is TGCAGTGCCACAGCCGGGAGCTCCTACAATGAGCAGTTCTTC.

This chain joins TRBV5-6 and TRBJ1-2, with D maybe TRBD1 (5 bases). Per germline, CDR1 SGHDT and CDR2 YYEEEE. The ends were cut back, 4 bases at V and 8 bases at J, with 18 bases in the middle. The CDR3 is 14 residues long. The chain's CDR3 is CASSPPGIRIGYTF. CDR3 DNA sequence: TGTGCCAGCAGCCCTCCAGGGATTCGGATCGGCTACACCTTC.

V gene TRBV30 combines with J gene TRBJ1-1; D not certain. Looked up from germline, CDR1 is GTSNPN and CDR2 is SVGIG (reference sequence). The CDR3 has 12 amino acids. V was cut by 8 bases and J by 1 base, with 11 bases left in between. The CDR3: CAARTANTEAFF. The CDR3 region has the DNA TGTGCCGCCCGGACGGCGAACACTGAAGCTTTCTTT.

The chain employs TRBV20-1 and TRBJ2-3; D not resolved. Germline CDR1 DFQATT, CDR2 SNEGSKA (reference sequence). The CDR3 is 15 amino acids. The V gene lost 6 bases and the J gene lost 0 bases, with 16 bases spanning the gap. In nucleotides, the CDR3 is TGCAGTGCCCCCAGTGGTAGGCTTAGCACAGATACGCAGTATTTT. Its translation is CSAPSGRLSTDTQYF.

The genes are TRBV7-3 and TRBJ2-1, with TRBD2 matching over 11 bases. The germline gives CDR1 SGHTA, CDR2 FQGTGA. This CDR3 contains 18 residues. Germline trimming cut 0 bases from V and 9 bases from J; bases unmatched to any gene: 13. The CDR3 is CASSLTLRGTSGTGEQFF. CDR3 DNA sequence: TGTGCCAGCAGCTTAACGTTGCGAGGGACTAGCGGCACCGGTGAGCAGTTCTTC.

The gene calls are TRBV5-1 and TRBJ2-7; TRBD2 aligns across 13 bases. The CDR3 totals 15 residues. V gave up 4 bases and J gave up 4 bases; unmatched junction bases: 5. Germline V gene sequence: CDR1 SGHRS, CDR2 YFSETQ. The CDR3, as DNA: TGCGCCAGCAGCCCCCAGACTAGCGGGAGGTACGAGCAGTACTTC. Translation: CASSPQTSGRYEQYF.

The chain carries TRBV2 and TRBJ2-1; TRBD2 aligns across 8 bases. Per the germline V gene, CDR1 is SNHLY and CDR2 is FYNNEI. V lost 2 bases, J lost 8 bases, and 11 bases stayed unmatched. CDR3 length equals 16 residues. The CDR3 protein is CASSERTGGAVDEQFF. The DNA of the CDR3 is TGTGCCAGCAGTGAAAGAACGGGAGGGGCCGTGGATGAGCAGTTCTTC.

This chain uses TRBV25-1 with TRBJ1-1; 7 bases line up with TRBD1. The CDR3 has 17 residues. The V and J ends lost 0 bases and 1 base, in that order; junction bases with no gene match: 8. Germline-derived CDR1 and CDR2 are MGHDK and SYGVNS. As DNA, the CDR3 is TGTGCCAGCAGTGAATACGGGACAGCATCCCCGAACACTGAAGCTTTCTTT. As protein: CASSEYGTASPNTEAFF.

V is TRBV29-1 and J is TRBJ2-1; 16 bases are shared with TRBD2. CDR3 length equals 14 residues. Germline CDR1 and CDR2: SQVTM and ANQGSEA. The junction had 4 bases not matched to a gene; V was cut back by 7 bases and J by 7 bases. CDR3 protein: CSAEGLAGGNEQFF. DNA for the CDR3: TGCAGCGCCGAGGGACTAGCGGGAGGGAATGAGCAGTTCTTC.

The sample holds one count of this clonotype. This chain uses TRBV5-1 with TRBJ2-1, with a possible D match to TRBD2 (6 bases). The ends were cut back, 3 bases at V and 4 bases at J, with 11 bases in the middle. The CDR3 runs to 14 residues. Germline V CDR1 and CDR2: SGHRS, YFSETQ. CDR3 residues: CASSSGDVYNEQFF. CDR3 in DNA: TGCGCCAGCAGCTCGGGAGATGTGTACAATGAGCAGTTCTTC.

The CDR3 nucleotides read TGTGCCAGCACCCCAGCAACAGGACGGAACACTGAAGCTTTCTTT. Protein product: CASTPATGRNTEAFF. The chain uses TRBV5-4 and TRBJ1-1; a possible D gene is TRBD1 (5 bases). V lost 6 bases, J lost 1 base, and 16 bases lay in between. CDR1 is SGHNT, CDR2 YYREEE, per germline (reference sequence). The length of the CDR3 is 15 residues.

J is TRBJ1-5 and V is TRBV28, with a weak D call TRBD1 (6 bases). The CDR3 runs 13 residues. V lost 7 bases to trimming and J lost 6 bases, with 13 bases between them. Looked up from germline, CDR1 is MDHEN and CDR2 is SYDVKM. Here the CDR3 DNA reads TGTGCCAGCAAGTCAGGGGCGATTCAGCCCCAGCATTTT. This translates into CASKSGAIQPQHF.

The V gene is TRBV12-3 or TRBV12-4, the J gene TRBJ1-2; unclear D gene. V was pared by 6 bases and J by 4 bases, with 9 bases between. The CDR3 has 12 residues. The CDR3 region has the DNA TGTGCCAGCAGCTCACAGAGCTATGGCTACACCTTC. Translating it yields CASSSQSYGYTF.